The present TCR beta chain was sequenced within a study of cytomegalovirus exposure and HLA in healthy donors. Study context: The 110 or so validation repertoires used a platform that matched the one used for the 666 first-cohort repertoires, as a later analysis reported.

Broader study findings: Reported results showed that the classifier diagnosed cytomegalovirus status with high specificity and sensitivity.

This clone has more than one count but fewer than ten. No antigen is known for it. The data were produced by immunoSEQ multiplex PCR, yet TCRdb's version contains in-frame clones alone and is incomplete. The sample includes 95,000 to 150,000 clones, 70% to 90% seen only once; the top ten take 6% to 7%. The sample comprised PBMCs. The clonotype was recovered from a young woman in good health and CMV-seropositive.

The CDR3 DNA sequence: TGTGCCATCAGTGAACAGGGATCTAACTATGGCTACACCTTC. Translation: CAISEQGSNYGYTF. The chain joins TRBV10-3 to TRBJ1-2, with a tentative D call TRBD1 (6 bases). This CDR3 spans 14 amino acids. V was pared by 3 bases and J by 0 bases, with 8 bases between. Germline V gene lookup returns CDR1 ENHRY and CDR2 SYGVKD.